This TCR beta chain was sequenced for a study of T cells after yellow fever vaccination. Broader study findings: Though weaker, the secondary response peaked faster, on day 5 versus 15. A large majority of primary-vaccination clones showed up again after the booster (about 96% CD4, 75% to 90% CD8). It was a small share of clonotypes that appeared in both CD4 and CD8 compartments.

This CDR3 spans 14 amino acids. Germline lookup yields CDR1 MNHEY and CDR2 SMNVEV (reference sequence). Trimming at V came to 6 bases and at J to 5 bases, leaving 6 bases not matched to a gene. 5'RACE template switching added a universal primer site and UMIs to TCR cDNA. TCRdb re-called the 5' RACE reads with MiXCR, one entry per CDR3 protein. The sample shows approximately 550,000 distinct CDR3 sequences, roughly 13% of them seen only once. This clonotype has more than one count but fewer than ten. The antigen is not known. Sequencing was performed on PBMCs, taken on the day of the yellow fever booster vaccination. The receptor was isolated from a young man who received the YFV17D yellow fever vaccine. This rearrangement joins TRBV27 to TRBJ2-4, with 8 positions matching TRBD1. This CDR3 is CASRPSRGQNIQYF. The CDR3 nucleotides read TGTGCCAGCAGACCGTCCAGGGGGCAAAACATTCAGTACTTC.